Shown below are 20 T cell receptor beta chains from a single sample sequenced in a study of cytomegalovirus exposure and HLA in healthy donors. Assay used: immunoSEQ multiplex PCR; TCRdb lists only in-frame clones, some missing. The table shows 85,000 to 120,000 clones, with about 88% occurring only once. What was sequenced was PBMCs. These receptors originate from a young woman in good health and CMV-seropositive.

The chain recombines TRBV28 with TRBJ2-5; maybe TRBD2 (5 bases). Germline V lookup: CDR1 MDHEN, CDR2 SYDVKM. V lost 3 bases to trimming and J lost 5 bases, with 13 bases between them. CDR3 length equals 14 residues. CDR3 in amino acids: CASSFSSSGETQYF. CDR3 coding DNA: TGTGCCAGCAGTTTTAGCTCCTCGGGGGAGACCCAGTACTTC.

The rearrangement joins TRBV15 to TRBJ1-4; D is ambiguous. This CDR3 is built from 16 residues. The germline CDR1 and CDR2 sequences are LNHNV and YYDKDF (reference sequence). The V and J ends lost 4 bases and 7 bases respectively, with 19 bases between them. DNA of the CDR3: TGTGCCACCAGCACAATCATGGAGAGGCCATTTGAAAAACTGTTTTTT. Amino acids: CATSTIMERPFEKLFF.

This chain joins TRBV5-1 and TRBJ2-3; 10 bases line up with TRBD1. CDR1 is SGHRS, CDR2 YFSETQ, per germline. J was trimmed by 2 bases and V by 3 bases; bases with no gene match: 3. This CDR3 has 15 amino acids. Written as DNA, the CDR3 is TGCGCCAGCAGCTCAAGACAGGGGGCCACAGATACGCAGTATTTT. Amino acid sequence: CASSSRQGATDTQYF.

This chain links TRBV9 with TRBJ2-1; 13 bases line up with TRBD2. Trimming at V came to 3 bases and at J to 5 bases, leaving 5 bases not matched to a gene. The CDR3 runs 16 residues. Germline lookup yields CDR1 SGDLS and CDR2 YYNGEE. CDR3 nucleotides: TGTGCCAGCAGCGGAAAACTAGCGGGGGGGGACAATGAGCAGTTCTTC. Protein sequence: CASSGKLAGGDNEQFF.

The V gene is TRBV20-1, the J gene TRBJ2-7; D gene uncertain. The CDR3 covers 11 residues. V dropped 3 bases and J dropped 3 bases, with 6 bases sitting between them. From germline, CDR1 is DFQATT and CDR2 SNEGSKA (reference sequence). CDR3 nucleotides: TGCAGTGCTAGTGAGAACTACGAGCAGTACTTC. This gives the protein CSASENYEQYF.

The chain combines TRBV18 with TRBJ1-6; 8 nucleotides agree with TRBD1. The CDR3 has 14 amino acids. Germline CDR1 and CDR2: KGHSH and LQKENI. After removal of 3 bases from V and 8 bases from J, the junction contained 3 bases not matched to a gene. The CDR3 nucleotides are TGTGCCAGCTCACCCCGGGACAGGTATTCACCCCTCCACTTT. It specifies CASSPRDRYSPLHF.

The V and J genes are TRBV28 and TRBJ2-5; 10 bases are a match to TRBD2. The trim removed 5 bases at V and 2 bases at J, leaving 2 bases unmatched. Germline V gene sequence: CDR1 MDHEN, CDR2 SYDVKM. This CDR3 comprises 14 residues. The CDR3 spells CASSPSGGQETQYF. The CDR3 DNA reads as TGTGCCAGCAGTCCTAGCGGGGGACAAGAGACCCAGTACTTC. The entire variable domain, with the rest obtained from reference TRBV28 and TRBJ2-5, is as follows: DVKVTQSSRYLVKRTGEKVFLECVQDMDHENMFWYRQDPGLGLRLIYFSYDVKMKEKGDIPEGYSVSREKKERFSLILESASTNQTSMYLCASSPSGGQETQYFGPGTRLLVL.

The rearrangement uses TRBV7-9 and TRBJ1-1, with D unresolved. The CDR3 sequence is 14 residues long. V was clipped by 0 bases and J by 5 bases, with 10 bases between them. Germline V gene lookup returns CDR1 SEHNR and CDR2 FQNEAQ (reference sequence). CDR3 DNA: TGTGCCAGCAGCTTAGCACAGAGGGATACTGAAGCTTTCTTT. Its translation is CASSLAQRDTEAFF.

This clone is a singleton in its sample. The conserved phenylalanine or tryptophan normally closing the CDR3 is absent here, so this likely arose from a read error. The limits of the CDR3 on the DNA are not certain, so only TCRdb's listed CDR3 is given. This chain links TRBV29-1 with TRBJ1-2. The CDR3 totals 12 residues, both ends included. The germline gives CDR1 SQVTM, CDR2 ANQGSEA. The CDR3 sequence: CSVVFLRGQPHR.

CDR3 nucleotides: TGCGCCAGCAGCTTTTCAGGGGGCACTGAAGCTTTCTTT. Translation gives CASSFSGGTEAFF. The rearrangement links TRBV5-1 to TRBJ1-1, with TRBD1 matching over 7 bases. This CDR3 region has 13 residues. The germline V gene encodes CDR1 SGHRS and CDR2 YFSETQ. Germline trimming cut 2 bases from V and 4 bases from J; bases unmatched to any gene: 2.

This rearrangement joins TRBV6-5 to TRBJ1-2, with TRBD1 matching over 7 bases. The CDR3 consists of 14 residues. V was clipped by 5 bases and J by 4 bases; unmatched bases: 7. Germline assignment: CDR1 MNHEY and CDR2 SVGAGI. The CDR3 DNA follows: TGTGCCAGCAGTCAACCCGGACAGGTCTATGGCTACACCTTC. It is translated as CASSQPGQVYGYTF.

The chain combines TRBV6-4 with TRBJ1-5; tentatively, D is TRBD1 (5 bases). The CDR3 has 13 residues. CDR1 is MRHNA, CDR2 SNTAGT, per germline. Deletions cut 3 bases from V and 4 bases from J, with 7 bases between. For the CDR3, the DNA is TGTGCCAGCAGTGAGACAGATAATCAGCCCCAGCATTTT. Translation: CASSETDNQPQHF.

The chain has TRBV2 and TRBJ1-5; 7 bases are shared with TRBD1. Trimming removed 4 bases from V and 3 bases from J; junction bases left unmatched: 9. CDR1 and CDR2 from the germline V gene are SNHLY and FYNNEI. The CDR3 has 16 amino acids. This CDR3 is CASSVETGLFNQPQHF. In nucleotides, the CDR3 is TGTGCCAGCAGTGTAGAGACAGGGCTCTTCAATCAGCCCCAGCATTTT.

The chain recombines TRBV7-9 with TRBJ2-3; 7 bases map to TRBD2. This CDR3 spans 15 amino acids. The junction had 5 bases not matched to a gene; V was cut back by 2 bases and J by 3 bases. In germline, CDR1 is SEHNR, CDR2 FQNEAQ (reference sequence). CDR3 in amino acids: CASSLLYGGTDTQYF. In nucleotides, the CDR3 is TGTGCCAGCAGCTTATTGTACGGGGGGACAGATACGCAGTATTTT.

V usage is TRBV6-4 and J usage is TRBJ2-2; 8 nucleotides line up with TRBD2. The V segment lost 5 bases and the J segment 4 bases; nucleotides outside the gene matches: 3. CDR3 length: 14 amino acids. The germline CDR1 and CDR2 sequences are MRHNA and SNTAGT. The CDR3 DNA reads as TGTGCCAGCAGTCCCAGCGGGGGCACCGGGGAGCTGTTTTTT. Amino acid sequence: CASSPSGGTGELFF.

This clone has only a few counts. V gene TRBV10-3 combines with J gene TRBJ1-6, with 9 bases matching TRBD1. Germline trimming cut 0 bases from V and 6 bases from J; bases unmatched to any gene: 0. Germline loops: CDR1 ENHRY, CDR2 SYGVKD. The CDR3 spans 15 residues. The CDR3: CAISESGQGNSPLHF. Written as DNA, the CDR3 is TGTGCCATCAGTGAGTCGGGACAGGGTAATTCACCCCTCCACTTT.

This chain connects TRBV2 to TRBJ2-5; D perhaps matches TRBD1 (5 bases). In germline, CDR1 is SNHLY, CDR2 FYNNEI. This CDR3 contains 12 residues. Trimming stripped 6 bases from V and 1 base from J, with 6 bases between. CDR3 coding DNA: TGTGCCAGCAGACAGGTCCAAGAGACCCAGTACTTC. Translating gives CASRQVQETQYF.

This clone showed up just once. CDR3 sequence reads: CASRTGETNYGYTF. Here the CDR3 DNA reads TGTGCCAGCAGAACAGGGGAGACTAACTATGGCTACACCTTC. J is TRBJ1-2 and V is TRBV6-1; 7 bases are a match to TRBD1. The CDR3 length is 14 residues. The ends lost 6 bases at V and 0 bases at J; junction bases unmatched: 4. Germline loops: CDR1 MNHNS, CDR2 SASEGT.

This rearrangement joins TRBV10-1 to TRBJ1-1, with no clear D. CDR3 length: 12 residues. V was shortened by 3 bases and J by 7 bases, with 9 bases between the two germline ends. Germline V gene sequence: CDR1 WNHNN, CDR2 SYGVQD (reference sequence). This CDR3 is CASSDQTFEAFF. Here the CDR3 DNA reads TGCGCCAGCAGTGACCAGACTTTTGAAGCTTTCTTT.

The rearrangement links TRBV7-9 to TRBJ1-1, with D maybe TRBD1 (6 bases). There are 13 residues in the CDR3. CDR1 and CDR2 from the germline V gene are SEHNR and FQNEAQ (reference sequence). The germline V and J ends were trimmed by 3 bases and 7 bases, with 12 bases remaining between them. CDR3 DNA sequence: TGTGCCAGCAGCTTCCCATTACAGGGTGAAGCTTTCTTT. This translates into CASSFPLQGEAFF.